These T cell receptor beta chains were read from a single sample in a study of blood T cells in healthy people across ages. In TCRdb, the 5' RACE reads were re-called with MiXCR into one record per CDR3 protein. The profile shows approximately 1,000,000 distinct CDR3 sequences, roughly two fifths of them singletons. Sequencing used blood. The receptors originated from a man between 18 and 35 years old in good health. Each CDR3 is given with its conserved first and last residue. The D gene is left open where the match is weak.

d_call: TRBD1; v_call: TRBV6-2/TRBV6-3; cdr3_aa: CATDPEGTGVVGNQPQHF
d_call: .; v_call: TRBV7-2; cdr3_aa: CASSLAQVINQPQHF
d_call: TRBD1; v_call: TRBV20-1; cdr3_aa: CSVTETGAGEKLFF
d_call: TRBD2; v_call: TRBV10-3; cdr3_aa: CAISERAGETDTQYF
d_call: .; v_call: TRBV9; cdr3_aa: CASSPPGLRQETQYF
d_call: TRBD1; v_call: TRBV10-3; cdr3_aa: CAISVVWGTGASGNTIYF
d_call: .; v_call: TRBV4-1; cdr3_aa: CASSQVLGEAQHF
d_call: .; v_call: TRBV20-1; cdr3_aa: CSARTSGDTEAFF
d_call: .; v_call: TRBV6-6; cdr3_aa: CASSLGTLGGYTF
d_call: .; v_call: TRBV7-9; cdr3_aa: CASTWAKSNCNEQFF
d_call: TRBD2; v_call: TRBV29-1; cdr3_aa: CSVPGLAGGYNEQYF
d_call: .; v_call: TRBV15; cdr3_aa: CATSSRQGGQTEAFF